These T cell receptor beta chains were read from a single sample in a study of blood T cells in healthy people across ages. TCRdb processed the 5' RACE reads anew with MiXCR; each CDR3 protein has one entry. The repertoire holds approximately 800,000 distinct CDR3 sequences, with around 36% as singletons. The sequenced sample consisted of blood. These receptors all come from a man aged 18 to 29 in good health. Each CDR3 is given with its conserved first and last residue. A D gene is named only where the DNA matches it firmly. The size entry is marked missing in some rows and otherwise reads once, few, many or a size class.

TRBD1,TRBJ2-3,TRBV5-1,few,TGCGCCAGCAGCCTCTCGGACAGGGGGCGCACAGATACGCAGTATTTT,CASSLSDRGRTDTQYF
TRBD1,TRBJ2-5,TRBV5-1,few,TGCGCCAGCAGTTTAGGTACCGGGACAGGGGATGCCCAAGAGACCCAGTACTTC,CASSLGTGTGDAQETQYF
.,TRBJ1-1,TRBV20-1,.,TGCAGTGCTAGTTCTGGGGTACCCCCGGCTTTCTTT,CSASSGVPPAFF
TRBD2,TRBJ2-7,TRBV27,.,TGTGCCAGCATTGGGGGGGGGAACTTCGGATTTACTCAGAATCAGGGAGTTACCGAGCAGTACTTC,CASIGGGNFGFTQNQGVTEQYF
.,TRBJ2-3,TRBV9,.,TGTGCCAGCAGCGTAGTGGCGGTGAGCACAGAGACGCAGTATTTT,CASSVVAVSTETQYF
.,TRBJ1-4,TRBV5-1,few,TGCGCCAGCAGTCAACAGGGATTGGGTGAAAAACTGTTTTTT,CASSQQGLGEKLFF
TRBD2,TRBJ2-7,TRBV6-6,.,TGTGCCAGCAACATAGCGGGGGGGCCCTACGAGCAGTACTTC,CASNIAGGPYEQYF
.,TRBJ1-4,TRBV4-1,.,TGCGCCAGCAGCCAAGATCGCCCTAATGAAAAACTGTTTTTT,CASSQDRPNEKLFF
TRBD1,TRBJ2-2,TRBV24-1,.,TGTGCCACCAGTGACGGGGACAGACCGAACACCGGGGAGCTGTTTTTT,CATSDGDRPNTGELFF
TRBD1,TRBJ1-2,TRBV30,few,TGTGCCTGGACGACTCCAGGGGGTTACTATGGCTACACCTTC,CAWTTPGGYYGYTF
.,TRBJ1-2,TRBV7-2,few,TGTGCCAGCAGGCGCAGTCCTAACTATGGCTACACCTTC,CASRRSPNYGYTF
.,TRBJ1-1,TRBV2,once,TGTGCCAGCAGTGAAGGGGAAACTGAAGCTTTCTTT,CASSEGETEAFF
.,TRBJ1-2,TRBV2,.,TGTGCCACCTTCGGCGGCAGGGTCGGAGGCTACACCTTC,CATFGGRVGGYTF
TRBD1,TRBJ2-1,TRBV5-1,.,TGCGCCAGCCGGACAGGGGCTGAGCAGTTCTTC,CASRTGAEQFF